The 18 T cell receptor beta chains reported below all come from one sample, sequenced in a study of T cells in Graves' hyperthyroidism and ophthalmopathy. Using RNA transcripts as the source, TCR beta CDR3 regions were amplified. A set of HTBI primers served as the primers for a first-round RT-PCR of the TCR CDR3. From the multiplex PCR reads, TCRdb called clonotypes with MiXCR, one entry per CDR3 protein. Found here are 600,000 or so distinct CDR3 sequences, around 15% of them singletons; the top ten hold around 12%. Sequenced sample: blood. These receptors originate from a woman aged 45-65 years with Graves' ophthalmopathy.

This clonotype has a count of ten or more. The chain combines TRBV6-1 with TRBJ2-7, with D unclear. Trimming took off 6 bases at V and 0 bases at J, with 12 bases between the two ends. The CDR3 covers 14 residues. The germline V gene encodes CDR1 MNHNS and CDR2 SASEGT. The CDR3 loop is CASSHMISSYEQYF. In nucleotides, the CDR3 is TGTGCCAGCAGCCACATGATAAGCTCCTACGAGCAGTACTTC.

This clonotype was found a few times. This rearrangement joins TRBV15 to TRBJ1-2; D ambiguous. Germline lookup yields CDR1 LNHNV and CDR2 YYDKDF (reference sequence). The length of the CDR3 is 16 residues. The V gene lost 0 bases and the J gene lost 8 bases, with 19 bases spanning the gap. The CDR3 spells CATSRDRSSLREGYTF. In DNA, the CDR3 is TGTGCCACCAGCAGAGATCGGTCCTCTCTAAGGGAGGGCTACACCTTC.

This clonotype has a count of ten or more. This chain joins TRBV20-1 and TRBJ2-1; D gene ambiguous. Per germline, CDR1 DFQATT and CDR2 SNEGSKA (reference sequence). V was shortened by 0 bases and J by 7 bases, with 13 bases between the two germline ends. CDR3 size: 14 residues. The CDR3 sequence is CSARDRVAGNEQFF. CDR3 sequence (DNA): TGCAGTGCTAGAGATCGGGTTGCTGGGAATGAGCAGTTCTTC.

This clonotype was detected a few times. The chain employs TRBV28 and TRBJ2-1; 10 nucleotides agree with TRBD1. This CDR3 comprises 12 residues. Trimming cost V 5 bases and J 16 bases; bases outside gene matches: 8. Germline assignment: CDR1 MDHEN and CDR2 SYDVKM. The CDR3 DNA reads as TGTGCCAGCAGTATCGACAGGGGGCGAGAATTCTTC. Translation: CASSIDRGREFF. The variable domain in full, with the rest retrieved from reference TRBV28 and TRBJ2-1, is DVKVTQSSRYLVKRTGEKVFLECVQDMDHENMFWYRQDPGLGLRLIYFSYDVKMKEKGDIPEGYSVSREKKERFSLILESASTNQTSMYLCASSIDRGREFFGPGTRLTVL.

This clonotype was observed many times. This chain connects TRBV6-5 to TRBJ1-1; D gene unclear. Trimming removed 0 bases at V and 3 bases at J, with 5 bases between. The CDR3 is 13 residues long. CDR1 is MNHEY, CDR2 SVGAGI, per germline. The CDR3 is CASSYSTHTEAFF. The CDR3 DNA reads as TGTGCCAGCAGTTACTCGACGCACACTGAAGCTTTCTTT.

This clonotype was seen repeatedly, ten times or more. The chain links TRBV7-2 to TRBJ1-3; D is undetermined. Trimming took 1 base from V and 5 from J, leaving 9 bases between them. CDR1 is SGHTA and CDR2 is FQGNSA in the germline V gene. CDR3 length: 14 amino acids. CDR3 sequence reads: CASSLEWQRNTIYF. Written as DNA, the CDR3 is TGTGCCAGCAGCTTAGAGTGGCAGAGAAACACCATATATTTT.

This clonotype was seen at least ten times. This chain uses TRBV6-2 or TRBV6-3 with TRBJ2-7; 8 bases are a match to TRBD2. V was pared by 2 bases and J by 3 bases, with 6 bases of the junction left unmatched. The CDR3 has 15 amino acids. The V gene's germline CDR1 is MNHEY and CDR2 SVGEGT. The CDR3 protein is CASSYRAGEDYEQYF. The CDR3 DNA is TGTGCCAGCAGTTACCGAGCGGGGGAGGACTACGAGCAGTACTTC.

This clonotype was recorded many times. V gene TRBV12-3 or TRBV12-4 combines with J gene TRBJ2-1; possible D gene TRBD1, 6 bases. Trimming cost V 10 bases and J 8 bases, with 21 bases left between them. The CDR3 length is 14 residues. The CDR3 DNA reads as TGTGCCACAATCACCGGTACAGGGCGGGATGAGCAGTTCTTC. Its translation: CATITGTGRDEQFF.

This clonotype was found many times. The rearrangement links TRBV2 to TRBJ2-1, with 9 bases matching TRBD2. CDR3 size: 12 residues. The V gene's germline CDR1 is SNHLY and CDR2 FYNNEI. V was pared by 8 bases and J by 9 bases, with 5 bases of the junction left unmatched. The chain's CDR3 is CASVAGVFEQFF. CDR3 bases: TGTGCCAGCGTAGCGGGAGTTTTTGAGCAGTTCTTC.

In this sample, this clonotype turned up many times. This chain joins TRBV2 and TRBJ2-5; perhaps D is TRBD1 or TRBD2 (5 bases each). From germline, CDR1 is SNHLY and CDR2 FYNNEI. The CDR3 consists of 13 residues. V gave up 11 bases and J gave up 3 bases, with 16 bases separating them. In nucleotides, the CDR3 is TGTGCCGTCACCAAGGGACGGAAAGAGACCCAGTACTTC. Translating gives CAVTKGRKETQYF.

This clonotype was recorded at least ten times. This chain joins TRBV7-2 and TRBJ2-2; tentative D call: TRBD1 (5 bases). CDR1 and CDR2 (germline): SGHTA, FQGNSA. The V and J ends lost 6 bases and 5 bases respectively, with 16 bases between them. This CDR3 region has 15 residues. The CDR3 sequence: CASSLQGFETGELFF. In DNA, the CDR3 is TGTGCCAGCAGTCTTCAGGGCTTCGAAACCGGGGAGCTGTTTTTT.

This chain links TRBV11-3 with TRBJ2-2; TRBD2 is a possible D gene (6 bases). Per the germline V gene, CDR1 is SGHNT and CDR2 is YENEEA. V was pared by 5 bases and J by 9 bases, with 16 bases between. This CDR3 has 14 residues. This CDR3 reads CASSRVLASRELFF. In nucleotides, the CDR3 is TGTGCCAGCAGCAGGGTCCTAGCGTCTCGGGAGCTGTTTTTT.

This clonotype was picked up many times. The chain employs TRBV27 and TRBJ2-7, with D possibly being TRBD2 (6 bases). Trimming took off 4 bases at V and 0 bases at J, with 13 bases between the two ends. The CDR3 covers 15 residues. CDR1 is MNHEY, CDR2 SMNVEV, per germline (reference sequence). The CDR3 here is CASSWGSGSSYEQYF. CDR3 DNA sequence: TGTGCCAGCAGTTGGGGTAGCGGCAGCTCCTACGAGCAGTACTTC.

This clonotype was recorded at least ten times. The chain couples TRBV13 to TRBJ2-2; D ambiguous. Germline lookup yields CDR1 PRHDT and CDR2 FYEKMQ (reference sequence). The CDR3 consists of 13 residues. V gave up 0 bases and J gave up 5 bases, with 4 bases separating them. The CDR3 is CASSLGRTGELFF. The DNA of the CDR3 is TGTGCCAGCAGCTTAGGCCGGACCGGGGAGCTGTTTTTT.

The chain employs TRBV6-5 and TRBJ1-1; D is possibly TRBD1 (5 bases). This CDR3 comprises 15 residues. Per the germline V gene, CDR1 is MNHEY and CDR2 is SVGAGI. The V end was cut by 4 bases, the J end by 0 bases, with 12 bases between. DNA of the CDR3: TGTGCCAGCAGTTTAACGACAGCGATGAACACTGAAGCTTTCTTT. Its translation is CASSLTTAMNTEAFF.

This clonotype was seen at least ten times. The chain is built from TRBV5-1 and TRBJ1-1; a possible D gene is TRBD1 (5 bases). V was pared by 4 bases and J by 3 bases, with 16 bases between. The CDR3 covers 15 residues. Germline CDR1 and CDR2: SGHRS and YFSETQ. The CDR3 bases are TGCGCCAGCAGCCCGGAGGGAGGGGCCTACACTGAAGCTTTCTTT. This translates into CASSPEGGAYTEAFF.

This clonotype was counted many times. V is TRBV6-1 and J is TRBJ2-7, with a possible D match to TRBD1 (6 bases). The germline V gene has CDR1 MNHNS and CDR2 SASEGT. V was clipped by 7 bases and J by 6 bases, with 19 bases between them. CDR3 length equals 14 residues. DNA for the CDR3: TGTGCCAGCACCGTCAGGGGAAAGGGCCTCGAGCAGTACTTC. Translated, it gives CASTVRGKGLEQYF.

This clonotype came up a few times. The CDR3 loop reads CASSRGPGGKYNEQFF. CDR3 nucleotides: TGCGCCAGCAGCCGGGGACCGGGAGGGAAATACAATGAGCAGTTCTTC. The chain carries TRBV5-1 and TRBJ2-1; 8 bases match TRBD2. V lost 4 bases to trimming and J lost 4 bases; unmatched junction nucleotides: 10. CDR1 and CDR2 (germline): SGHRS, YFSETQ. The CDR3 loop spans 16 amino acids.